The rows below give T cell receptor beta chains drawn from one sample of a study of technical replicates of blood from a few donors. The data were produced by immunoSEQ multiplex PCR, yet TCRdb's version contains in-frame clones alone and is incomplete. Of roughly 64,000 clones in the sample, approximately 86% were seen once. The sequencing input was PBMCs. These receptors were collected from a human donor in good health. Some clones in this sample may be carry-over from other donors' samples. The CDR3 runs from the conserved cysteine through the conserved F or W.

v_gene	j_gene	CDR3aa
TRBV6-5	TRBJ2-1	CASSYSGTEYNEQFF
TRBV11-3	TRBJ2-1	CASSPRSGPSSYNEQFF
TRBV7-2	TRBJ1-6	CASSLKEGGKNSPLHF
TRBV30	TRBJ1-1	CAWSPGTASEAFF
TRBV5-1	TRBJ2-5	CASSRDRAGETQYF
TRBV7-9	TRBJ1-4	CASSLAGDEKLFF
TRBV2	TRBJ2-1	CASLRESFNEQFF
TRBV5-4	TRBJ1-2	CASSQTAGYFGYTF
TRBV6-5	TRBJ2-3	CASSYGPHTDTQYF
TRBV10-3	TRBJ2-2	CATNERGGNTGELFF
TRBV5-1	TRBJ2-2	CASSFGAGETGELFF
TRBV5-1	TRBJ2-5	CASSLGGRETQYF
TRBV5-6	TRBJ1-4	CASSFFRASEKLFF
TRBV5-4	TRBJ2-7	CASSLAREVAYEQYF
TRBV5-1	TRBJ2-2	CASSQTRTGGNTGELFF
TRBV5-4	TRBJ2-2	CASSPRASGRGRELFF
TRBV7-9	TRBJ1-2	CASSLVGQGDHGYTF
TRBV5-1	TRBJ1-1	CASSGGARGTEAFF
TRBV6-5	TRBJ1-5	CASSPTEYSNQPQHF
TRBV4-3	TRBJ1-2	CASSQDVQGTNYGYTF
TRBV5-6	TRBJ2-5	CASSSLAGGTQYF
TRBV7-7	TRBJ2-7	CASSLGRHYEQYF
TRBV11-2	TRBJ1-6	CASSLGGHNSPLHF
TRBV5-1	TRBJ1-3	CASSSTLGGSGNTIYF